These 26 T cell receptor beta chains came from one sample sequenced in a study of immune evolution from preneoplasia to lung adenocarcinoma. This table comes from immunoSEQ multiplex PCR, and its TCRdb copy is limited to in-frame clones, with some not included. This table holds under 8,000 clones, roughly four fifths found once. The material sequenced was FFPE minimally invasive lung adenocarcinoma tissue. The receptors derive from a person aged 70 to 85 with lung adenocarcinoma.

The chain couples TRBV6-6 to TRBJ1-5; 8 nucleotides match TRBD1. Germline V lookup: CDR1 MNHNY, CDR2 SVGAGI (reference sequence). V lost 5 bases to trimming and J lost 4 bases; unmatched junction nucleotides: 7. This CDR3 is built from 15 residues. DNA for the CDR3: TGTGCCAGCAGTAAGTCAGGGGGCCCTAATCAGCCCCAGCATTTT. It encodes CASSKSGGPNQPQHF.

The chain links TRBV28 to TRBJ2-7; unclear D gene. This CDR3 region has 14 residues. The V gene lost 6 bases and the J gene lost 0 bases, with 12 bases spanning the gap. Per the germline V gene, CDR1 is MDHEN and CDR2 is SYDVKM. In DNA form, the CDR3 reads TGTGCCAGCAGCCCTAATTACGTCTCCTACGAGCAGTACTTC. Translation gives CASSPNYVSYEQYF.

The V and J genes are TRBV15 and TRBJ1-2, with 7 bases matching TRBD1. V shed 0 bases, J shed 7 bases, and the junction held 11 bases outside the gene matches. This CDR3 is 16 amino acids long. Germline assignment: CDR1 LNHNV and CDR2 YYDKDF (reference sequence). The CDR3 is CATSRDGFRGIRGYTF. The CDR3 DNA reads as TGTGCCACCAGCAGAGACGGTTTCAGGGGGATACGTGGCTACACCTTC.

This chain joins TRBV30 and TRBJ2-1; either TRBD1 or TRBD2 may fit D (5 bases each). V shed 2 bases and J shed 4 bases, with 15 bases lying between them. Germline V gene data show CDR1 as GTSNPN and CDR2 as SVGIG (reference sequence). The CDR3 has 15 amino acids. The CDR3 DNA follows: TGTGCCTGGAGTCGGGGACGGGACGCATACAATGAGCAGTTCTTC. This gives the protein CAWSRGRDAYNEQFF. Using reference TRBV30 and TRBJ2-1 for the parts outside the CDR3, the full variable domain is SQTIHQWPATLVQPVGSPLSLECTVEGTSNPNLYWYRQAAGRGLQLLFYSVGIGQISSEVPQNLSASRPQDRQFILSSKKLLLSDSGFYLCAWSRGRDAYNEQFFGPGTRLTVL.

V and J are TRBV27 and TRBJ2-5, with unresolved D. V was shortened by 4 bases and J by 3 bases, with 9 bases between the two germline ends. CDR3 length: 13 residues. CDR1 is MNHEY, CDR2 SMNVEV, per germline (reference sequence). The CDR3 bases are TGTGCCAGCAGTTCGTGGTTGAAAGAGACCCAGTACTTC. It yields the protein CASSSWLKETQYF.

The chain has TRBV2 and TRBJ2-2; 9 bases are a match to TRBD1. CDR1 is SNHLY and CDR2 is FYNNEI in the germline V gene. The CDR3 is 16 residues long. V gave up 5 bases and J gave up 6 bases; unmatched junction bases: 10. The CDR3 sequence: CASSPRDRVFPGELFF. CDR3 bases: TGTGCCAGCAGTCCTCGGGACAGGGTTTTCCCCGGGGAGCTGTTTTTT.

The chain employs TRBV7-6 and TRBJ2-7; 8 bases map to TRBD1. The CDR3 length is 13 residues. The V gene's germline CDR1 is SGHVS and CDR2 FNYEAQ. J was trimmed by 3 bases and V by 5 bases; bases with no gene match: 3. The chain's CDR3 is CASSAGTGYEQYF. In nucleotides, the CDR3 is TGTGCCAGCAGCGCTGGGACAGGCTACGAGCAGTACTTC.

The rearrangement uses TRBV30 and TRBJ1-2; 9 positions match TRBD1. CDR1 is GTSNPN and CDR2 is SVGIG in the germline V gene (reference sequence). The CDR3 is 13 residues long. Trimming at V came to 3 bases and at J to 7 bases, leaving 6 bases not matched to a gene. The DNA of the CDR3 is TGTGCCTGGAGATTCCACAGGGGGCTTGGCTACACCTTC. It translates to CAWRFHRGLGYTF.

This clone rates as large. The rearrangement uses TRBV7-8 and TRBJ1-4, with 8 bases aligning to TRBD1. The CDR3 is 15 residues long. V lost 4 bases, J lost 8 bases, and 9 bases stayed unmatched. Germline V gene lookup returns CDR1 SGHVS and CDR2 FQNEAQ. CDR3 nucleotides: TGTGCCAGCAGCTCCGCGGACAGGGAAAGGGAAAAACTGTTTTTT. It specifies CASSSADREREKLFF.

This chain joins TRBV30 and TRBJ1-2; 7 bases match TRBD1. The junction had 4 bases not matched to a gene; V was cut back by 0 bases and J by 0 bases. CDR3 length equals 15 residues. Germline values: CDR1 GTSNPN, CDR2 SVGIG (reference sequence). The CDR3 loop is CAWSVGQVTNYGYTF. The CDR3 bases are TGTGCCTGGAGTGTAGGACAGGTGACTAACTATGGCTACACCTTC.

This sequence joins TRBV30 and TRBJ1-2; D is unresolved. CDR1 GTSNPN and CDR2 SVGIG come from the germline V gene (reference sequence). The CDR3 length is 14 residues. V was shortened by 2 bases and J by 2 bases, with 12 bases between the two germline ends. CDR3 in amino acids: CAWSITGSNYGYTF. CDR3 nucleotide sequence: TGTGCCTGGAGTATTACCGGCTCCAACTATGGCTACACCTTC.

This chain connects TRBV6-5 to TRBJ1-6; 11 nucleotides line up with TRBD1. V trimming: 5 bases; J trimming: 9 bases; junction bases outside the gene matches: 3. Germline V CDR1 and CDR2: MNHEY, SVGAGI. There are 14 residues in the CDR3. The CDR3 DNA sequence: TGTGCCAGCAGTCCGGGACAGGGGGTTTCACCCCTCCACTTT. Translated, it gives CASSPGQGVSPLHF.

The chain combines TRBV29-1 with TRBJ1-4; D is ambiguous. Trimming removed 0 bases from V and 10 bases from J, with 18 bases in between. Per the germline V gene, CDR1 is SQVTM and CDR2 is ANQGSEA. This CDR3 has 15 amino acids. CDR3 bases: TGCAGCGTTGAAGATCCGGGCAGCGCTCGTGGAAAACTGTTTTTT. This sequence encodes CSVEDPGSARGKLFF. The variable domain in full, completed from reference TRBV29-1 and TRBJ1-4, reads SAVISQKPSRDICQRGTSLTIQCQVDSQVTMMFWYRQQPGQSLTLIATANQGSEATYESGFVIDKFPISRPNLTFSTLTVSNMSPEDSSIYLCSVEDPGSARGKLFFGSGTQLSVL.

The V and J genes are TRBV27 and TRBJ2-6, with D perhaps matching TRBD1 (6 bases). CDR1 is MNHEY, CDR2 SMNVEV, per germline (reference sequence). V was cut by 0 bases and J by 0 bases, with 12 bases left in between. This CDR3 has 18 residues. The CDR3 DNA is TGTGCCAGCAGTTTATCACCAGGGGCTCCCTCTGGGGCCAACGTCCTGACTTTC. Translation gives CASSLSPGAPSGANVLTF.

The chain is built from TRBV4-1 and TRBJ2-5; D is uncertain. Germline values: CDR1 MGHRA, CDR2 YSYEKL. The V gene lost 1 base and the J gene lost 5 bases, with 14 bases spanning the gap. The CDR3 runs 15 residues. Written as DNA, the CDR3 is TGCGCCAGCAGCCAAGGGTCTGAGATTATCGAGACCCAGTACTTC. Its protein is CASSQGSEIIETQYF.

This chain uses TRBV6-1 with TRBJ1-4; no firm D call. V lost 7 bases to trimming and J lost 4 bases, with 7 bases between them. This CDR3 region has 12 residues. CDR1 MNHNS and CDR2 SASEGT come from the germline V gene. The CDR3 here is CASTEINEKLFF. As DNA, the CDR3 is TGTGCCAGCACCGAGATTAATGAAAAACTGTTTTTT.

The gene calls are TRBV7-9 and TRBJ1-6, with TRBD1 identical over 8 bases. There are 18 residues in the CDR3. V gave up 6 bases and J gave up 0 bases; unmatched junction bases: 10. Germline V lookup: CDR1 SEHNR, CDR2 FQNEAQ (reference sequence). CDR3 sequence reads: CASSSGTGWGSYNSPLHF. The DNA of the CDR3 is TGTGCCAGCAGTTCCGGGACAGGATGGGGCTCCTATAATTCACCCCTCCACTTT. Based on the CDR3 plus reference TRBV7-9 and TRBJ1-6, the full variable domain is DTGVSQNPRHKITKRGQNVTFRCDPISEHNRLYWYRQTLGQGPEFLTYFQNEAQLEKSRLLSDRFSAERPKGSFSTLEIQRTEQGDSAMYLCASSSGTGWGSYNSPLHFGNGTRLTVT.

This clone was seen a handful of times. The chain uses TRBV6-1 and TRBJ1-5; D gene ambiguous. From germline, CDR1 is MNHNS and CDR2 SASEGT. CDR3 size: 14 residues. Trimming pared 7 bases from V and 4 bases from J, leaving 14 bases between. The CDR3 DNA is TGTGCCAGCAACCCTTGGAGGACTAATCAGCCCCAGCATTTT. Translation: CASNPWRTNQPQHF.

The chain recombines TRBV7-9 with TRBJ1-1; D call uncertain. The CDR3 runs 14 residues. The germline gives CDR1 SEHNR, CDR2 FQNEAQ (reference sequence). Trimming removed 0 bases at V and 5 bases at J, with 10 bases between. As DNA, the CDR3 is TGTGCCAGCAGCTTAGCCCCCCCGTCGACTGAAGCTTTCTTT. Its protein product is CASSLAPPSTEAFF.

This chain connects TRBV10-2 to TRBJ1-2; D uncertain. The CDR3 has 13 residues. CDR1 is WSHSY and CDR2 is SAAADI in the germline V gene. Between the trimmed V and J ends, which lost 3 bases and 7 bases, there was a span of 12 bases. CDR3: CASSDSKRRGYTF. CDR3 coding DNA: TGCGCCAGCAGTGATTCGAAAAGACGTGGCTACACCTTC.

The genes are TRBV6-1 and TRBJ2-3, with 8 bases fitting TRBD1. Germline CDR1 is MNHNS and CDR2 is SASEGT. The CDR3 totals 17 residues. Losses at the gene ends were 4 bases for V and 2 bases for J; bases not matched to a gene: 11. CDR3 sequence (DNA): TGTGCCAGCAGTGCGGACAGGGCATATTCTTACACAGATACGCAGTATTTT. Residues: CASSADRAYSYTDTQYF.

CDR3 DNA sequence: TGTGCCAGTAGGGATACGGGGACCACAGATACGCAGTATTTT. Its translation: CASRDTGTTDTQYF. The V call is TRBV19, the J call TRBJ2-3, with D perhaps matching TRBD1 or TRBD2 (5 bases each). V was cut by 6 bases and J by 2 bases, with 12 bases left in between. Germline V gene data show CDR1 as LNHDA and CDR2 as SQIVND (reference sequence). This CDR3 is built from 14 residues.

This rearrangement joins TRBV29-1 to TRBJ2-5, with D possibly being TRBD1 or TRBD2 (5 bases each). V gave up 6 bases and J gave up 1 base, with 12 bases separating them. The CDR3 length is 13 residues. The germline V gene has CDR1 SQVTM and CDR2 ANQGSEA. CDR3 bases: TGCAGCGTAAATCCCGGGACCCAAGAGACCCAGTACTTC. This translates into CSVNPGTQETQYF.

The gene calls are TRBV2 and TRBJ1-1, with TRBD1 matching over 7 bases. J was trimmed by 6 bases and V by 5 bases; bases with no gene match: 15. There are 16 residues in the CDR3. Germline loops: CDR1 SNHLY, CDR2 FYNNEI. This CDR3 reads CASSPFDRDVRPEAFF. The CDR3 DNA follows: TGTGCCAGCAGTCCCTTTGACAGGGATGTGCGCCCTGAAGCTTTCTTT.

The gene calls are TRBV30 and TRBJ1-1; 8 nucleotides match TRBD1. The germline V gene encodes CDR1 GTSNPN and CDR2 SVGIG (reference sequence). V was clipped by 4 bases and J by 4 bases; unmatched bases: 14. The CDR3 consists of 16 residues. The CDR3 loop is CAWNQRQGALGTEAFF. CDR3 DNA: TGTGCCTGGAACCAGAGGCAGGGGGCTCTGGGCACTGAAGCTTTCTTT.

The V and J genes are TRBV4-1 and TRBJ1-3, with D maybe TRBD1 (6 bases). This CDR3 has 14 residues. Trimming took off 1 base at V and 4 bases at J, with 8 bases between the two ends. Germline V lookup: CDR1 MGHRA, CDR2 YSYEKL. In DNA, the CDR3 is TGCGCCAGCAGCCAAGGACAGGAGGGAAACACCATATATTTT. This gives the protein CASSQGQEGNTIYF.